The 27 T cell receptor beta chains presented below share a single source sample, sequenced in a study of blood T cell repertoires in COVID-19. The repertoire was sequenced with immunoSEQ multiplex PCR; TCRdb's copy has only in-frame clones and lacks some. The table lists roughly 200,000 clones, under 90% of them singletons. The sequenced sample consisted of peripheral blood. The receptors originated from a man between 40 and 49 years old with acute or convalescent COVID-19.

This sequence joins TRBV18 and TRBJ2-3; 11 bases align to TRBD1. The J segment lost 1 base and the V segment lost 3 bases, leaving 0 bases of the junction unmatched. This CDR3 is built from 15 residues. CDR1 and CDR2 from the germline V gene are KGHSH and LQKENI. CDR3 in amino acids: CASSPGQGGTDTQYF. The CDR3 DNA reads TGTGCCAGCTCACCGGGACAGGGGGGCACAGATACGCAGTATTTT.

Only a few counts were recorded for this clone. The V call is TRBV2, the J call TRBJ2-2, with TRBD1 matching over 9 bases. V lost 6 bases to trimming and J lost 6 bases; unmatched junction nucleotides: 2. Germline values: CDR1 SNHLY, CDR2 FYNNEI. This CDR3 region has 13 residues. DNA for the CDR3: TGTGCCAGCAGGGGGGACAGGGCCGGGGAGCTGTTTTTT. Amino acid sequence: CASRGDRAGELFF.

The chain couples TRBV6-5 to TRBJ2-5; TRBD1 matches 10 bases. Germline lookup yields CDR1 MNHEY and CDR2 SVGAGI. The CDR3 runs 15 residues. Trimming at V came to 7 bases and at J to 7 bases, leaving 12 bases not matched to a gene. CDR3 DNA: TGTGCCAGCACCCGGGACAGGGGCCTCGGTGGGACCCAGTACTTC. It encodes CASTRDRGLGGTQYF.

This clone was seen only a few times. The CDR3 DNA reads TGTGCCAGCAGCCGGACAGGGTCAGGCGAGCAGTACTTC. Its protein product is CASSRTGSGEQYF. The chain combines TRBV12-3 or TRBV12-4 with TRBJ2-7; 8 positions agree with TRBD1. The CDR3 covers 13 residues. V was pared by 6 bases and J by 6 bases, with 7 bases of the junction left unmatched.

This clone appeared once. The chain carries TRBV25-1 and TRBJ2-5, with 10 bases lining up with TRBD1. The germline V gene has CDR1 MGHDK and CDR2 SYGVNS. There are 15 residues in the CDR3. Losses at the gene ends were 3 bases for V and 6 bases for J; bases not matched to a gene: 7. The CDR3 reads CASSDPGQGSKTQYF. DNA for the CDR3: TGTGCCAGCAGTGATCCGGGACAGGGGTCGAAGACCCAGTACTTC. The full variable domain, its missing parts supplied by reference TRBV25-1 and TRBJ2-5, is EADIYQTPRYLVIGTGKKITLECSQTMGHDKMYWYQQDPGMELHLIHYSYGVNSTEKGDLSSESTVSRIRTEHFPLTLESARPSHTSQYLCASSDPGQGSKTQYFGPGTRLLVL.

This clone was detected a few times. V is TRBV11-2 and J is TRBJ1-6, with TRBD1 identical over 7 bases. The germline V gene encodes CDR1 SGHAT and CDR2 FQNNGV. The CDR3 is made up of 15 amino acids. V was clipped by 4 bases and J by 9 bases; unmatched bases: 9. The CDR3 spells CASSSTQGGSSPLHF. DNA of the CDR3: TGTGCCAGCAGCTCCACGCAGGGGGGTAGTTCACCCCTCCACTTT.

V and J are TRBV3-1 (or the pseudogene TRBV3-2) and TRBJ2-7; the D gene is possibly TRBD1 (6 bases). The CDR3 runs to 23 residues. Germline CDR1 reads LGHDT; CDR2 reads YNNKEL (reference sequence). Trimming removed 0 bases at V and 3 bases at J, with 36 bases between. CDR3 region: CASSQDYGQGIRGPHKAHYEQYF. The CDR3 coding sequence is TGTGCCAGCAGCCAAGATTATGGGCAGGGGATTAGGGGCCCTCACAAGGCCCACTACGAGCAGTACTTC.

The CDR3: CASSSGLAGGLYQETQYF. CDR3 nucleotides: TGTGCCAGCAGCTCGGGACTAGCGGGGGGGCTGTACCAAGAGACCCAGTACTTC. The chain has TRBV7-9 and TRBJ2-5, with 16 bases fitting TRBD2. Trimming at V came to 4 bases and at J to 0 bases, leaving 5 bases not matched to a gene. There are 18 residues in the CDR3. Germline CDR1 is SEHNR and CDR2 is FQNEAQ (reference sequence).

The chain joins TRBV16 to TRBJ2-1, with D perhaps matching TRBD2 (5 bases). The CDR3 totals 13 residues. V lost 5 bases to trimming and J lost 10 bases, with 15 bases between them. CDR1 KGHSY and CDR2 FQNENV come from the germline V gene. CDR3 amino acids: CASSAYGVGEQFF. The CDR3 region has the DNA TGTGCCAGCAGCGCCTACGGGGTTGGGGAGCAGTTCTTC.

The V and J genes are TRBV28 and TRBJ2-5; TRBD2 agrees at 7 bases. This CDR3 has 13 amino acids. Germline trimming cut 2 bases from V and 3 bases from J; bases unmatched to any gene: 0. Germline values: CDR1 MDHEN, CDR2 SYDVKM. The CDR3 nucleotides read TGTGCCAGCAGTTTAGGGGGGGAAGAGACCCAGTACTTC. It yields the protein CASSLGGEETQYF. Supplemented by reference TRBV28 and TRBJ2-5, the full variable domain reads DVKVTQSSRYLVKRTGEKVFLECVQDMDHENMFWYRQDPGLGLRLIYFSYDVKMKEKGDIPEGYSVSREKKERFSLILESASTNQTSMYLCASSLGGEETQYFGPGTRLLVL.

The genes are TRBV4-1 and TRBJ2-4, with 7 bases lining up with TRBD2. Germline CDR1 is MGHRA and CDR2 is YSYEKL. The ends lost 0 bases at V and 6 bases at J; junction bases unmatched: 11. This CDR3 has 17 amino acids. The CDR3 DNA sequence: TGCGCCAGCAGCCAAGATGGCGGGGGACTATTCACAAACATTCAGTACTTC. The encoded protein is CASSQDGGGLFTNIQYF.

CDR3 DNA sequence: TGTGCCAGTAGTGTTCGGACAGGGGGCTCCTACGAGCAGTACTTC. Translation gives CASSVRTGGSYEQYF. The chain couples TRBV19 to TRBJ2-7, with TRBD1 identical over 10 bases. The CDR3 loop spans 15 amino acids. After removal of 5 bases from V and 0 bases from J, the junction contained 4 bases not matched to a gene. Germline CDR1 is LNHDA and CDR2 is SQIVND (reference sequence).

The chain combines TRBV3-1 (or the pseudogene TRBV3-2) with TRBJ1-1; 7 bases are shared with TRBD1. The germline gives CDR1 LGHDT, CDR2 YNNKEL (reference sequence). The V segment lost 4 bases and the J segment 1 base; nucleotides outside the gene matches: 6. The CDR3 totals 15 residues. CDR3 sequence: CASSLRGQPNTEAFF. In nucleotides, the CDR3 is TGTGCCAGCAGCCTACGGGGACAGCCGAACACTGAAGCTTTCTTT.

Notes on this clone: Other DNA sequences in the same sample also yield this CDR3. The chain joins TRBV18 to TRBJ1-4, with 8 positions matching TRBD1. The germline CDR1 and CDR2 sequences are KGHSH and LQKENI. The CDR3 sequence is 15 residues long. The V gene end was trimmed by 0 bases and the J gene end by 5 bases; junction bases not matched to a gene: 2. CDR3 in DNA: TGTGCCAGCTCACCACCGGGACAGGCCAATGAAAAACTGTTTTTT. Translation gives CASSPPGQANEKLFF.

V and J are TRBV4-3 and TRBJ1-4, with TRBD1 matching over 9 bases. The CDR3 runs 14 residues. Germline CDR1 and CDR2: LGHNA and YSLEER. V was clipped by 4 bases and J by 8 bases; unmatched bases: 5. The CDR3 reads CASSLRDREEKLFF. The CDR3 DNA reads TGCGCCAGCAGCCTCCGGGACAGGGAGGAAAAACTGTTTTTT.

With respect to this clone: The same CDR3 is also encoded by other DNA sequences in this sample. The V gene is TRBV5-5, the J gene TRBJ1-2; the match to TRBD1 covers 7 bases. Trimming took 0 bases from V and 2 from J; bases not matched to a gene: 1. Germline lookup yields CDR1 SGHKS and CDR2 YYEKEE (reference sequence). The CDR3 consists of 14 residues. CDR3 DNA: TGTGCCAGCAGCTTGGGACAGGGCAACTATGGCTACACCTTC. It is translated as CASSLGQGNYGYTF.

The chain uses TRBV9 and TRBJ2-2; no clear D gene. Trimming removed 6 bases at V and 3 bases at J, with 6 bases between. The CDR3 consists of 12 residues. Germline values: CDR1 SGDLS, CDR2 YYNGEE. The CDR3 DNA sequence: TGTGCCAGCAACACGTACACCGGGGAGCTGTTTTTT. Its protein is CASNTYTGELFF.

The CDR3 DNA reads as TGTGCCAGCAGCTTAGCCACACAGGGGAACACTGAAGCTTTCTTT. It specifies CASSLATQGNTEAFF. V usage is TRBV7-2 and J usage is TRBJ1-1; perhaps TRBD1 as D (6 bases). This CDR3 region has 15 residues. CDR1 and CDR2 from the germline V gene are SGHTA and FQGNSA. Between the trimmed V and J ends, which lost 0 bases and 1 base, there was a span of 9 bases.

The CDR3 spells CASSPAGSGQETQYF. Written as DNA, the CDR3 is TGTGCCAGCAGCCCCGCGGGATCGGGCCAAGAGACCCAGTACTTC. This chain connects TRBV7-9 to TRBJ2-5; D might be TRBD2 (6 bases). CDR1 is SEHNR, CDR2 FQNEAQ, per germline (reference sequence). The V and J ends lost 5 bases and 1 base respectively, with 14 bases between them. The CDR3 contains 15 residues.

The CDR3 region has the DNA TGTGCCAGCGGACACCCCTCCCAGGGGGGCGAAGCTTTCTTT. The encoded protein is CASGHPSQGGEAFF. The rearrangement uses TRBV11-1 and TRBJ1-1, with TRBD1 matching 7 bases. CDR1 is SGHAT, CDR2 FQDESV, per germline (reference sequence). The J segment lost 8 bases and the V segment lost 8 bases, leaving 14 bases of the junction unmatched. CDR3 length: 14 residues. Full variable domain (remainder filled in from reference TRBV11-1 and TRBJ1-1): EAEVAQSPRYKITEKSQAVAFWCDPISGHATLYWYRQILGQGPELLVQFQDESVVDDSQLPKDRFSAERLKGVDSTLKIQPAELGDSAMYLCASGHPSQGGEAFFGQGTRLTVV.

The CDR3 here is CASSLQGAGQPQHF. The DNA of the CDR3 is TGCGCCAGCAGTTTACAGGGGGCGGGTCAGCCCCAGCATTTT. The rearrangement joins TRBV10-2 to TRBJ1-5, with 9 nucleotides matching TRBD1. The CDR3 totals 14 residues. CDR1 is WSHSY, CDR2 SAAADI, per germline. V trimming: 5 bases; J trimming: 6 bases; junction bases outside the gene matches: 5.

The chain carries TRBV5-1 and TRBJ2-7, with TRBD1 matching 12 bases. The CDR3 is 14 amino acids. Germline CDR1 reads SGHRS; CDR2 reads YFSETQ. After removal of 9 bases from V and 4 bases from J, the junction contained 8 bases not matched to a gene. CDR3 sequence reads: CATAWGQGAYEQYF. The DNA of the CDR3 is TGCGCCACAGCCTGGGGACAGGGGGCTTACGAGCAGTACTTC.

This clone was observed once. The chain joins TRBV19 to TRBJ2-7, with a tentative D call TRBD1 (6 bases). This CDR3 has 14 residues. Trimming removed 3 bases at V and 5 bases at J, with 14 bases between. Germline values: CDR1 LNHDA, CDR2 SQIVND (reference sequence). Here the CDR3 DNA reads TGTGCCAGTAGTATGGGGACATTATTCCACGAGCAGTACTTC. Its translation is CASSMGTLFHEQYF.

This rearrangement joins TRBV7-2 to TRBJ2-3; the match to TRBD2 covers 10 bases. The junction had 5 bases not matched to a gene; V was cut back by 2 bases and J by 6 bases. The CDR3 runs to 15 residues. Germline CDR1 is SGHTA and CDR2 is FQGNSA. The chain's CDR3 is CASSLSLAGADTQYF. As DNA, the CDR3 is TGTGCCAGCAGCTTATCTCTAGCGGGGGCGGATACGCAGTATTTT.

This clone was counted only a few times. The chain couples TRBV5-4 to TRBJ2-7; no definite D call. V lost 3 bases and J 2 bases, leaving 3 bases between the germline ends. CDR1 SGHNT and CDR2 YYREEE come from the germline V gene (reference sequence). The CDR3 runs to 11 residues. The CDR3 spells CASSSAYEQYF. In nucleotides, the CDR3 is TGTGCCAGCAGCTCCGCCTACGAGCAGTACTTC.

The CDR3 loop is CASSSDVSGGETQYF. As DNA, the CDR3 is TGTGCCAGCAGCTCCGATGTAAGCGGGGGTGAGACCCAGTACTTC. This chain links TRBV3-1 (or the pseudogene TRBV3-2) with TRBJ2-5; 8 bases are a match to TRBD2. V was pared by 5 bases and J by 5 bases, with 10 bases of the junction left unmatched. The CDR3 extends over 15 amino acids. In germline, CDR1 is LGHDT, CDR2 YNNKEL (reference sequence).

The J gene is TRBJ2-3, the V gene TRBV7-9; a possible D gene is TRBD2 (6 bases). The ends were cut back, 5 bases at V and 2 bases at J, with 14 bases in the middle. The CDR3 sequence is 15 residues long. The germline gives CDR1 SEHNR, CDR2 FQNEAQ (reference sequence). The chain's CDR3 is CASSPEGTLTDTQYF. The CDR3 bases are TGTGCCAGCAGCCCAGAGGGGACTCTCACAGATACGCAGTATTTT.